Only one count was recorded for the clone carrying this T cell receptor beta chain. Its antigen remains unidentified. The record originates from a study of long-term antiretroviral therapy in people with HIV. Study observations and caveats: Transplant donor controls retained higher diversity, though diversity increased after ART. Documentation of ART adherence, viral resistance or therapy changes was absent.

After removal of 2 bases from V and 5 bases from J, the junction contained 11 bases not matched to a gene. The CDR3 has 16 amino acids. Per the germline V gene, CDR1 is SGHRS and CDR2 is YFSETQ. Researchers report immunoSEQ v3.0 was run at survey level. Only in-frame clones appear in the TCRdb table, and some are missing; sequencing was by immunoSEQ multiplex PCR. The sample has about 14,000 clones, 80% seen once. The origin of this receptor is a man aged 35 to 55 with HIV. Specimen: unsorted PBMCs, collected 3.2 years before starting antiretroviral therapy. The chain employs TRBV5-1 and TRBJ2-7; 9 bases are a match to TRBD2. CDR3 nucleotide sequence: TGCGCCAGCAGCTTCGAGATAGCGGGGGCGAAGAACGAGCAGTACTTC. This codes for CASSFEIAGAKNEQYF.